The 21 T cell receptor beta chains presented below share a single source sample, sequenced in a study of cytomegalovirus exposure and HLA in healthy donors. TCRdb's table, derived via immunoSEQ multiplex PCR, lists solely in-frame clones and lacks some. The table lists 200,000 to 300,000 clones, roughly 87% of them singletons. Sequencing input: PBMCs. The receptors derive from a man between 18 and 29 years old in good health and CMV-seropositive.

J is TRBJ2-7 and V is TRBV7-9, with 7 bases fitting TRBD1. Germline-derived CDR1 and CDR2 are SEHNR and FQNEAQ (reference sequence). J gave up 4 bases and V 5 bases, and 11 bases lay outside the gene matches. This CDR3 is 15 amino acids long. The CDR3 protein is CASSPTGASWYEQYF. For the CDR3, the DNA is TGTGCCAGCAGCCCCACAGGGGCTTCTTGGTACGAGCAGTACTTC.

The chain links TRBV27 to TRBJ2-7; the D call may be TRBD1 or TRBD2 (6 bases each). V lost 6 bases and J 5 bases, leaving 23 bases between the germline ends. The CDR3 has 16 amino acids. Germline V gives CDR1 MNHEY, CDR2 SMNVEV (reference sequence). This chain's CDR3 is CASRGYVGGGWDEQYF. In DNA, the CDR3 is TGTGCCAGCAGGGGGTACGTGGGGGGCGGTTGGGACGAGCAGTACTTC.

The chain employs TRBV27 and TRBJ2-1; possible D gene TRBD2, 7 bases. V lost 3 bases to trimming and J lost 6 bases, with 18 bases between them. CDR1 MNHEY and CDR2 SMNVEV come from the germline V gene (reference sequence). The CDR3 length is 16 residues. This chain's CDR3 is CASSFWGGLAGNEQFF. CDR3 in DNA: TGTGCCAGCAGTTTTTGGGGGGGGCTAGCTGGCAATGAGCAGTTCTTC.

This clone showed up just a few times. This chain links TRBV5-1 with TRBJ2-5; D is ambiguous. Deletions cut 3 bases from V and 1 base from J, with 10 bases between. CDR1 and CDR2 from the germline V gene are SGHRS and YFSETQ. The CDR3 is made up of 14 amino acids. As DNA, the CDR3 is TGCGCCAGCAGCTCACAGCCTATCCAAGAGACCCAGTACTTC. Protein sequence: CASSSQPIQETQYF.

CDR3 in amino acids: CASSQLYQDTLGGGYTF. As DNA, the CDR3 is TGCGCCAGCAGCCAACTCTACCAGGACACCCTGGGAGGAGGCTACACCTTC. This chain connects TRBV4-3 to TRBJ1-2; tentative D call: TRBD1 (5 bases). With 2 bases removed from V and 8 bases from J, the gap between germline ends came to 24 bases. The CDR3 is 17 residues long. Germline V gives CDR1 LGHNA, CDR2 YSLEER.

The chain carries TRBV6-1 and TRBJ2-7; possibly TRBD1 or TRBD2 for D (6 bases each). CDR3 length: 13 residues. The germline V gene has CDR1 MNHNS and CDR2 SASEGT. Trimming pared 7 bases from V and 7 bases from J, leaving 17 bases between. Here the CDR3 DNA reads TGTGCCAGCACCGGGAGCAGGGGAATGGAGCAGTACTTC. Residues: CASTGSRGMEQYF.

The chain is built from TRBV2 and TRBJ2-7; D not resolved. The germline V gene has CDR1 SNHLY and CDR2 FYNNEI. The V and J ends lost 0 bases and 5 bases respectively, with 8 bases between them. The CDR3 runs to 13 residues. The CDR3 spells CASSEAIGNEQYF. The CDR3 region has the DNA TGTGCCAGCAGTGAAGCGATCGGAAACGAGCAGTACTTC.

The rearrangement joins TRBV7-2 to TRBJ2-1; TRBD2 matches at 14 bases. The V and J ends lost 7 bases and 8 bases, in that order; junction bases with no gene match: 13. This CDR3 comprises 17 residues. Germline V gene data show CDR1 as SGHTA and CDR2 as FQGNSA. In DNA, the CDR3 is TGTGCCAGCACGCTTCCGGGGGGACTAGCGGGAGAGGATGAGCAGTTCTTC. As protein: CASTLPGGLAGEDEQFF.

The V gene is TRBV5-1, the J gene TRBJ2-7; TRBD1 might be the D (6 bases). The CDR3 covers 16 residues. CDR1 is SGHRS, CDR2 YFSETQ, per germline. The V and J ends lost 4 bases and 2 bases respectively, with 19 bases between them. Here the CDR3 reads CASSLDKDRLPYEQYF. DNA of the CDR3: TGCGCCAGCAGCCTGGACAAGGACAGACTGCCCTACGAGCAGTACTTC. The variable domain in full, with the rest retrieved from reference TRBV5-1 and TRBJ2-7, is KAGVTQTPRYLIKTRGQQVTLSCSPISGHRSVSWYQQTPGQGLQFLFEYFSETQRNKGNFPGRFSGRQFSNSRSEMNVSTLELGDSALYLCASSLDKDRLPYEQYFGPGTRLTVT.

This clone was detected once. The chain is built from TRBV6-6 and TRBJ1-2; D is perhaps TRBD1 (5 bases). From germline, CDR1 is MNHNY and CDR2 SVGAGI (reference sequence). The CDR3 runs to 15 residues. The V and J ends lost 5 bases and 3 bases respectively, with 16 bases between them. The CDR3 sequence: CASSPAWDSDYGYTF. CDR3 bases: TGTGCCAGCAGTCCTGCCTGGGACTCTGACTATGGCTACACCTTC.

The rearrangement joins TRBV7-9 to TRBJ1-2; no reliable D call. Trimming removed 1 base at V and 1 base at J, with 10 bases between. This CDR3 contains 15 residues. The germline V gene encodes CDR1 SEHNR and CDR2 FQNEAQ (reference sequence). The CDR3 DNA follows: TGTGCCAGCAGCTTAGTGGGTAACAGTAACTATGGCTACACCTTC. Protein: CASSLVGNSNYGYTF.

Details on this clone: The same CDR3 is also encoded by other DNA sequences in this sample. The chain uses TRBV6-5 and TRBJ2-5; 9 bases agree with TRBD2. Germline V gives CDR1 MNHEY, CDR2 SVGAGI. The CDR3 consists of 13 residues. V was pared by 8 bases and J by 2 bases, with 3 bases of the junction left unmatched. CDR3 coding DNA: TGTGCCAGCGGGCTAGCGGGGCAAGAGACCCAGTACTTC. Residues: CASGLAGQETQYF.

DNA for the CDR3: TGTGCCATCAGTGAGTCGACTGCTAGCGGGAGAATTACAGATACGCAGTATTTT. As protein: CAISESTASGRITDTQYF. The chain employs TRBV10-3 and TRBJ2-3, with 10 bases that match TRBD2. V was clipped by 0 bases and J by 3 bases; unmatched bases: 9. The CDR3 is 18 amino acids. The V gene's germline CDR1 is ENHRY and CDR2 SYGVKD.

The genes are TRBV7-9 and TRBJ2-7, with D perhaps TRBD1 (6 bases). V shed 7 bases and J shed 10 bases, with 20 bases lying between them. There are 13 residues in the CDR3. Germline CDR1 and CDR2: SEHNR and FQNEAQ (reference sequence). The CDR3 nucleotides are TGTGCCAGCATCTCCAAGTGGTCAGGGGTACAGTACTTC. Protein: CASISKWSGVQYF.

The chain carries TRBV28 and TRBJ1-1; the D gene is possibly TRBD1 (6 bases). V was trimmed by 5 bases and J by 4 bases, leaving 8 bases between them. From germline, CDR1 is MDHEN and CDR2 SYDVKM. The CDR3 contains 12 residues. This CDR3 is CASSAGVTEAFF. DNA of the CDR3: TGTGCCAGCAGTGCAGGGGTCACTGAAGCTTTCTTT.

This clone was observed once. The chain links TRBV7-2 to TRBJ2-7; D is ambiguous. Germline V gene sequence: CDR1 SGHTA, CDR2 FQGNSA. The CDR3 loop spans 14 amino acids. Trimming took off 5 bases at V and 0 bases at J, with 11 bases between the two ends. The CDR3 bases are TGTGCCAGCAGCCCCGGTCGTGTCTCCTACGAGCAGTACTTC. This sequence encodes CASSPGRVSYEQYF.

This clone showed up just a few times. The chain uses TRBV6-5 and TRBJ2-7, with 9 bases lining up with TRBD2. V lost 5 bases, J lost 2 bases, and 7 bases stayed unmatched. Per the germline V gene, CDR1 is MNHEY and CDR2 is SVGAGI. The CDR3 runs 15 residues. The CDR3 coding sequence is TGTGCCAGCAGTCCGACTAGCGGTCATACCTACGAGCAGTACTTC. This gives the protein CASSPTSGHTYEQYF.

The gene calls are TRBV7-9 and TRBJ1-2; 10 bases are shared with TRBD1. With 5 bases clipped from V and 1 base from J, the junction kept 13 bases outside the gene matches. CDR3 length: 18 amino acids. The germline CDR1 and CDR2 sequences are SEHNR and FQNEAQ (reference sequence). CDR3: CASSTPRDRGAYNYGYTF. The DNA for the CDR3 is TGTGCCAGCAGCACCCCCCGGGACAGGGGCGCTTATAACTATGGCTACACCTTC.

This chain joins TRBV25-1 and TRBJ2-1, with no clear D. The germline V gene has CDR1 MGHDK and CDR2 SYGVNS. Trimming stripped 4 bases from V and 8 bases from J, with 9 bases between. This CDR3 spans 12 amino acids. The DNA for the CDR3 is TGTGCCAGCAGTGTGAGGCTGGATGAGCAGTTCTTC. It specifies CASSVRLDEQFF.

The chain recombines TRBV7-9 with TRBJ2-7, with D perhaps given as TRBD1 or TRBD2 (5 bases each). V gave up 3 bases and J gave up 0 bases, with 12 bases separating them. Germline V lookup: CDR1 SEHNR, CDR2 FQNEAQ (reference sequence). This CDR3 spans 15 amino acids. The CDR3 nucleotides read TGTGCCAGCAGCTTTGTGGGGGTTTCCTCCTACGAGCAGTACTTC. Amino acid sequence: CASSFVGVSSYEQYF.

V usage is TRBV2 and J usage is TRBJ1-3; 7 bases align to TRBD1. V lost 6 bases and J lost 7; bases outside the gene matches: 12. The CDR3 is 15 amino acids. Germline V gene lookup returns CDR1 SNHLY and CDR2 FYNNEI. The CDR3 region has the DNA TGTGCCAGCAGCGATGGACAGGTCAGCCCCAACACCATATATTTT. The encoded protein is CASSDGQVSPNTIYF.